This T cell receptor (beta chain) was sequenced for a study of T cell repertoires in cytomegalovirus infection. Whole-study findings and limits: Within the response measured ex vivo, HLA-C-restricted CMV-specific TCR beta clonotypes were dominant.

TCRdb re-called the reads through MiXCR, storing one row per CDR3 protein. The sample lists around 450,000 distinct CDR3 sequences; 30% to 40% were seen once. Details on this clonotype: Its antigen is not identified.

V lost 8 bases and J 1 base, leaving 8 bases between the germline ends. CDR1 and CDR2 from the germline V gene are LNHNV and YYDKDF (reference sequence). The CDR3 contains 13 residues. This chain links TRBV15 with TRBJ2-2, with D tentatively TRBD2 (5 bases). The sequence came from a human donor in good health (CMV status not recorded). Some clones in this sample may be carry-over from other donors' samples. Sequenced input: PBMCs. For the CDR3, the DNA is TGTGCCACCGAGGGCGAGAACACCGGGGAGCTGTTTTTT. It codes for CATEGENTGELFF.